This T cell receptor beta chain appears in the sequencing data of a study of tumor-infiltrating lymphocytes in primary liver carcinoma. The study, taken as a whole, reports: Tumors reached a significantly greater top-250-clone fraction than blood did (p = 0.039). Tumor-adjacent and tumor-blood pairs shared a smaller degree of overlap than tumor region pairs.

Production of TCR beta cDNA used approximately 0.55 ug total RNA together with a constant-region primer. Libraries covering TCR beta were generated through three nested multiplex PCR rounds (using a slightly modified ARM-PCR). The two initial PCR rounds, around 11 cycles each, used TRBV1-TRBV30 forward and C-beta reverse primers. One entry per CDR3 protein results from TCRdb running MiXCR on the multiplex PCR reads. The repertoire has about 310,000 distinct CDR3 sequences, around three fifths of them found once; the top ten carry approximately 9%. In germline, CDR1 is SGHNT, CDR2 YENEEA. The CDR3 is 16 residues long. Germline DNA was also extracted, with blood RNA taken from unsorted whole blood. Concerning this clonotype itself: Antigen: not known. The junction departs from germline at one end; a sequencing error may be responsible.

This TCR was sampled from a man between 40 and 49 years old with primary liver carcinoma and hepatitis B virus infection. Sequencing was performed on peripheral blood. The gene calls are TRBV11-3 and TRBJ2-1; D unclear. The CDR3 bases are TGTGCCAGCAGCTTAAGGGCGGATCTCCTCTGCAATAAGCAGTTCTTC. Translation: CASSLRADLLCNKQFF.